This note documents a single T cell receptor beta chain sequence. The data were taken from a study of blood T cell repertoires in COVID-19. Study in general: The study drew acute and convalescent COVID-19 samples from the United States, Italy and Spain. PBMCs, B-cell-depleted T cells, or T cells were the source of the cDNA or gDNA that made up the material.

As originally analysed: Amplification with reference gene primers provided the estimates of nucleated cell counts. The data were produced by immunoSEQ multiplex PCR, yet TCRdb's version contains in-frame clones alone and is incomplete. V, J and clone size reflect that table, while D and trimming were determined from the DNA. Of about 160,000 clones in the sample, 80% to 90% were seen once. Germline V gene lookup returns CDR1 SGHNT and CDR2 YENEEA. V shed 1 base and J shed 9 bases, with 13 bases lying between them. The CDR3 has 14 amino acids. Enrolment of Seattle patients took place during active infection, and they were followed longitudinally.

The chain carries TRBV11-3 and TRBJ2-1; D might be TRBD1 (5 bases). This receptor was identified in a woman aged 70 to 79 with COVID-19, enrolled during active disease. Specimen: peripheral blood. The CDR3 here is CASSLGWQGGEQFF. As DNA, the CDR3 is TGTGCCAGCAGCTTAGGCTGGCAGGGCGGTGAGCAGTTCTTC.